What follows is one T cell receptor beta chain and its context. The antigen is unknown. The data are from a study of cytomegalovirus exposure and HLA in healthy donors. Study-wide findings and caveats: It was only CMV serostatus that was available as immune exposure information. Common viral pathogens seemed to be connected with several of the most significant clusters, according to a later analysis.

With 60 Vbeta and 13 Jbeta primers, the PCR was carried out. TCRdb's copy holds only in-frame clones and misses some; the assay was immunoSEQ multiplex PCR. The sample lists 200,000 to 250,000 clones; about 80% were seen once. V lost 3 bases to trimming and J lost 10 bases, with 13 bases between them. The CDR3 has 14 residues. CDR1 and CDR2 (germline): MDHEN, SYDVKM. The sequenced sample consisted of PBMCs. The V call is TRBV28, the J call TRBJ1-6; D call uncertain. This clonotype was sampled from a woman aged 50 to 60 in good health and CMV-seropositive. The CDR3 coding sequence is TGTGCCAGCAGTTTGATCGTTCTTGGCTCACCCCTCCACTTT. Amino acid sequence: CASSLIVLGSPLHF.